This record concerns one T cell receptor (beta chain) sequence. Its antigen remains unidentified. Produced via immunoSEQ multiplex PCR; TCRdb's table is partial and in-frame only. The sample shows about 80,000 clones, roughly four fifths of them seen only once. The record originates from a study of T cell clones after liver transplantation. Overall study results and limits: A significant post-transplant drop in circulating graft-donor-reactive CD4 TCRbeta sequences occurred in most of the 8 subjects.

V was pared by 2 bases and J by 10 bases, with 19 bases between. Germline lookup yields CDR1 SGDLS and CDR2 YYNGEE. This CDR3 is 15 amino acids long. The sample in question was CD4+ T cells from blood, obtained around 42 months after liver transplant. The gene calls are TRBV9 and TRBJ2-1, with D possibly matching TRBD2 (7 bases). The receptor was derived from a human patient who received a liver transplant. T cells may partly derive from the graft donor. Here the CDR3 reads CASSVRGTTREEQFF. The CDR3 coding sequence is TGTGCCAGCAGCGTGAGGGGGACTACACGGGAGGAGCAGTTCTTC.